The clone carrying this T cell receptor (beta chain) has a single count. No antigen is known for it. The method was immunoSEQ multiplex PCR; TCRdb's version includes in-frame clones alone and lacks a portion of them. The sample includes about 120,000 clones, more than 80% of them seen just once. This entry is derived from a study of OX40 agonist ivuxolimab in advanced cancers. Study information: Dose-escalation patients were diagnosed with hepatocellular carcinoma, melanoma, renal cell cancer or head and neck cancer.

The CDR3 is 16 amino acids. The germline V gene has CDR1 LNHDA and CDR2 SQIVND (reference sequence). V lost 1 base, J lost 3 bases, and 13 bases lay in between. Findings and limits, study-wide: Clonal expansion was seen in CD4+ and CD8+ blood T cells by week 6 at 0.1 to 3.0 mg/kg. Also present in some nonresponders was a low level of normalized T-cell clonal expansion. CD8+ T cells showed, on average, more clonal expansion than CD4+ cells.

The material sequenced was CD4+ or CD8+ T cells sorted from blood, taken in a trial of the OX40 agonist ivuxolimab. The TCR was taken from an adult with an advanced solid tumor such as melanoma, head and neck, liver or kidney cancer. The chain recombines TRBV19 with TRBJ1-5; D gene uncertain. The CDR3 loop is CASSIGSAAFNQPQHF. DNA for the CDR3: TGTGCCAGTAGTATAGGCAGTGCCGCATTCAATCAGCCCCAGCATTTT. The full variable domain, completed using reference TRBV19 and TRBJ1-5, is DGGITQSPKYLFRKEGQNVTLSCEQNLNHDAMYWYRQDPGQGLRLIYYSQIVNDFQKGDIAEGYSVSREKKESFPLTVTSAQKNPTAFYLCASSIGSAAFNQPQHFGDGTRLSIL.